The 29 T cell receptor beta chains presented below share a single source sample, sequenced in a study of T cells after posttransplantation cyclophosphamide. The protocol was immunoSEQ multiplex PCR, while the TCRdb copy is restricted to in-frame clones and leaves out a portion. The sample has 900 or so clones, 64% seen once. Busulfan-fludarabine conditioning, marrow transplant, and cyclophosphamide on days +3 and +4 were administered. Sequences were derived from CD8+ T cells sorted from PBMCs, sampled 84 days after allogeneic stem cell transplant with posttransplant cyclophosphamide. These receptors came from a male patient in his 30s who received an allogeneic stem cell transplant from a related donor, was CMV-positive, and had no GVHD. Some T cells here may be from the graft donor.

This clone was recorded a few times. The chain carries TRBV15 and TRBJ1-1; a weak D match, TRBD1 (6 bases). Looked up from germline, CDR1 is LNHNV and CDR2 is YYDKDF (reference sequence). The V and J ends lost 0 bases and 7 bases respectively, with 9 bases between them. The CDR3 spans 13 residues. The DNA of the CDR3 is TGTGCCACCAGCAGAGAGACAGGATTTGAAGCTTTCTTT. This gives the protein CATSRETGFEAFF.

The V and J genes are TRBV9 and TRBJ2-1, with 11 bases lining up with TRBD2. The CDR3 consists of 16 residues. Germline CDR1 is SGDLS and CDR2 is YYNGEE. J was trimmed by 3 bases and V by 3 bases; bases with no gene match: 5. The CDR3 region has the DNA TGTGCCAGCAGCGAGCGACTAGCGGGGAACTACAATGAGCAGTTCTTC. It is translated as CASSERLAGNYNEQFF. Full variable domain (rest looked up from reference TRBV9 and TRBJ2-1): DSGVTQTPKHLITATGQRVTLRCSPRSGDLSVYWYQQSLDQGLQFLIQYYNGEERAKGNILERFSAQQFPDLHSELNLSSLELGDSALYFCASSERLAGNYNEQFFGPGTRLTVL.

The chain carries TRBV6-6 and TRBJ2-7, with D tentatively TRBD1 (5 bases). The germline V gene encodes CDR1 MNHNY and CDR2 SVGAGI (reference sequence). The CDR3 length is 15 residues. The V and J ends lost 4 bases and 3 bases respectively, with 16 bases between them. CDR3 loop: CASSFRSTGFYEQYF. The CDR3 DNA reads as TGTGCCAGCAGTTTCCGGAGTACAGGATTCTACGAGCAGTACTTC.

The rearrangement links TRBV6-4 to TRBJ2-7; 8 positions agree with TRBD1. V lost 6 bases and J lost 4; bases outside the gene matches: 8. The CDR3 length is 14 residues. Germline V gene sequence: CDR1 MRHNA, CDR2 SNTAGT. The CDR3 here is CASRSLTGAYEQYF. The CDR3 DNA reads as TGTGCCAGCAGATCTCTGACAGGGGCATACGAGCAGTACTTC.

The rearrangement joins TRBV4-2 to TRBJ2-7; maybe TRBD2 (5 bases). This CDR3 has 14 residues. V dropped 4 bases and J dropped 2 bases, with 12 bases sitting between them. Germline V CDR1 and CDR2: LGHNA, YNFKEQ. CDR3 coding DNA: TGTGCCAGCAGCCCGTTGGGAGAAACCTACGAGCAGTACTTC. Translating gives CASSPLGETYEQYF.

The chain links TRBV27 to TRBJ1-2, with 9 nucleotides matching TRBD1. The trim removed 3 bases at V and 7 bases at J, leaving 12 bases unmatched. The CDR3 spans 16 residues. Germline CDR1 is MNHEY and CDR2 is SMNVEV (reference sequence). The CDR3, as DNA: TGTGCCAGCAGTTTCCACAGGGGGCGCCTCTTCAGTGGCTACACCTTC. It specifies CASSFHRGRLFSGYTF.

The chain uses TRBV13 and TRBJ1-1; TRBD1 matches at 7 bases. Losses at the gene ends were 4 bases for V and 3 bases for J; bases not matched to a gene: 5. CDR1 and CDR2 from the germline V gene are PRHDT and FYEKMQ (reference sequence). The CDR3 has 14 amino acids. The CDR3 region is CASSSAGGYTEAFF. CDR3 bases: TGTGCCAGCAGCTCCGCAGGGGGGTACACTGAAGCTTTCTTT.

By frequency in the sample, this clone is large. This chain uses TRBV7-8 with TRBJ1-2; tentatively, D is TRBD1 (5 bases). This CDR3 is 11 amino acids long. Trimming shortened V by 10 bases and J by 3 bases, and 9 bases separated the two germline ends. The germline V gene has CDR1 SGHVS and CDR2 FQNEAQ. CDR3 sequence reads: CATRQYYGYTF. As DNA, the CDR3 is TGTGCCACCAGACAGTACTATGGCTACACCTTC. Full variable domain (missing parts from reference TRBV7-8 and TRBJ1-2): GAGVSQSPRYKVAKRGQDVALRCDPISGHVSLFWYQQALGQGPEFLTYFQNEAQLDKSGLPSDRFFAERPEGSVSTLKIQRTQQEDSAVYLCATRQYYGYTFGSGTRLTVV.

Judged by abundance, this clone is medium-sized (0.01 to 0.1%). V usage is TRBV6-5 and J usage is TRBJ2-3, with 8 bases aligning to TRBD1. The CDR3 spans 15 residues. Germline-derived CDR1 and CDR2 are MNHEY and SVGAGI. V gave up 5 bases and J gave up 3 bases; unmatched junction bases: 7. The CDR3 is CASSRGQGETDTQYF. The CDR3 nucleotides are TGTGCCAGCAGTAGAGGACAGGGAGAGACAGATACGCAGTATTTT.

This clone was detected a few times. CDR3 region: CASSEFERGDQETQYF. In DNA form, the CDR3 reads TGTGCCAGCAGTGAATTTGAGCGGGGAGACCAAGAGACCCAGTACTTC. This chain links TRBV25-1 with TRBJ2-5; TRBD2 aligns across 7 bases. The CDR3 contains 16 residues. Trimming at V came to 1 base and at J to 0 bases, leaving 5 bases not matched to a gene. Germline CDR1 reads MGHDK; CDR2 reads SYGVNS.

This clone is large (0.1 to 1%). The chain has TRBV30 and TRBJ1-2; 9 bases are a match to TRBD1. The V segment lost 3 bases and the J segment 2 bases; nucleotides outside the gene matches: 7. The CDR3 loop spans 15 amino acids. Germline-derived CDR1 and CDR2 are GTSNPN and SVGIG (reference sequence). CDR3 amino acids: CAWRITTGGNYGYTF. CDR3 coding DNA: TGTGCCTGGAGAATCACGACAGGGGGGAACTATGGCTACACCTTC.

This clone occurred a few times. This chain joins TRBV5-1 and TRBJ1-3; D gene uncertain. The CDR3 has 14 residues. CDR1 and CDR2 from the germline V gene are SGHRS and YFSETQ. V was shortened by 0 bases and J by 0 bases, with 4 bases between the two germline ends. CDR3 in amino acids: CASSLGLSGNTIYF. The CDR3 DNA reads as TGCGCCAGCAGCTTGGGTCTCTCTGGAAACACCATATATTTT.

The CDR3 nucleotides are TGTGCCAGCAGCGGATCCGGGACTAGCGGGGCTAAGAGGAACATTCAGTACTTC. Translated: CASSGSGTSGAKRNIQYF. V and J are TRBV13 and TRBJ2-4; 13 nucleotides align to TRBD2. The CDR3 has 18 residues. Looked up from germline, CDR1 is PRHDT and CDR2 is FYEKMQ (reference sequence). V shed 5 bases, J shed 7 bases, and the junction held 14 bases outside the gene matches.

This chain links TRBV7-2 with TRBJ1-1, with TRBD1 matching over 7 bases. V shed 2 bases, J shed 5 bases, and the junction held 5 bases outside the gene matches. Germline lookup yields CDR1 SGHTA and CDR2 FQGNSA. This CDR3 is 14 amino acids long. CDR3 in DNA: TGTGCCAGCAGCTTATTACAGGGGTGGACTGAAGCTTTCTTT. Translated: CASSLLQGWTEAFF.

This clone has a handful of counts. V usage is TRBV11-2 and J usage is TRBJ2-7; 8 positions agree with TRBD2. Germline CDR1 reads SGHAT; CDR2 reads FQNNGV. The J segment lost 3 bases and the V segment lost 5 bases, leaving 12 bases of the junction unmatched. The CDR3 covers 16 residues. The chain's CDR3 is CASSHTTGLAIYEQYF. The CDR3 DNA reads as TGTGCCAGCAGCCACACGACCGGACTAGCCATCTACGAGCAGTACTTC.

The J gene is TRBJ2-1, the V gene TRBV7-8; D unresolved. The CDR3 runs to 14 residues. Germline CDR1 is SGHVS and CDR2 is FQNEAQ. Trimming shortened V by 1 base and J by 5 bases, and 9 bases separated the two germline ends. CDR3 residues: CASSLGLVNNEQFF. CDR3 nucleotide sequence: TGTGCCAGCAGCTTAGGTTTAGTTAACAATGAGCAGTTCTTC.

The chain joins TRBV19 to TRBJ1-2; no definite D call. The CDR3 runs 12 residues. CDR1 LNHDA and CDR2 SQIVND come from the germline V gene (reference sequence). Trimming removed 11 bases from V and 4 bases from J, with 14 bases in between. The CDR3 reads CASPPGGYGYTF. The CDR3 region has the DNA TGTGCCTCCCCCCCGGGAGGCTATGGCTACACCTTC.

This clone is large by share. The sample carries other DNA sequences with the same CDR3. The rearrangement uses TRBV30 and TRBJ1-1, with a possible D match to TRBD1 (5 bases). V lost 1 base to trimming and J lost 4 bases, with 7 bases between them. This CDR3 comprises 12 residues. CDR1 GTSNPN and CDR2 SVGIG come from the germline V gene (reference sequence). The CDR3 DNA is TGTGCCTGGAGTGGCGGGACCACTGAAGCTTTCTTT. It yields the protein CAWSGGTTEAFF.

The chain employs TRBV2 and TRBJ1-1; TRBD1 agrees at 8 bases. The germline V gene has CDR1 SNHLY and CDR2 FYNNEI. The length of the CDR3 is 15 residues. The V segment lost 9 bases and the J segment 3 bases; nucleotides outside the gene matches: 12. In DNA, the CDR3 is TGTGCCAGAAGGGGGGAACTGACAGGGGACACTGAAGCTTTCTTT. Encoded protein: CARRGELTGDTEAFF.

The sample holds a few counts of this clone. The rearrangement links TRBV2 to TRBJ2-7; 9 bases are shared with TRBD2. V gave up 6 bases and J gave up 0 bases; unmatched junction bases: 3. The CDR3 totals 14 residues. Germline CDR1 SNHLY, CDR2 FYNNEI. The CDR3 DNA follows: TGTGCCAGCAGCTTAGCGGGAGACTCCTACGAGCAGTACTTC. This encodes CASSLAGDSYEQYF.

The rearrangement joins TRBV6-5 to TRBJ2-3, with 7 bases matching TRBD1. The V gene's germline CDR1 is MNHEY and CDR2 SVGAGI. Trimming removed 0 bases from V and 6 bases from J; junction bases left unmatched: 6. The CDR3 totals 15 residues. CDR3 nucleotide sequence: TGTGCCAGCAGTTACTCGAATAGCAGGGGGGATACGCAGTATTTT. It codes for CASSYSNSRGDTQYF.

A word on this clone: Compared with germline, one end of the junction differs, possibly owing to a read error. The CDR3 region has the DNA TGTGCCTCCCCCCCGGGAGGCTATGGCTACGCCTTC. This encodes CASPPGGYGYAF. V is TRBV19 and J is TRBJ1-2; D uncertain. Germline CDR1 and CDR2: LNHDA and SQIVND (reference sequence). The CDR3 length is 12 residues.

The chain is built from TRBV7-6 and TRBJ1-1; TRBD1 is a possible D gene (5 bases). Trimming cost V 0 bases and J 0 bases, with 17 bases left between them. Germline V gives CDR1 SGHVS, CDR2 FNYEAQ. CDR3 size: 18 residues. In DNA form, the CDR3 reads TGTGCCAGCAGCTTAGCGTCAGGGATGTCGGAAGTGAACACTGAAGCTTTCTTT. Amino acids: CASSLASGMSEVNTEAFF.

The chain couples TRBV19 to TRBJ2-7; possibly TRBD2 for D (5 bases). Trimming took off 4 bases at V and 7 bases at J, with 14 bases between the two ends. Germline assignment: CDR1 LNHDA and CDR2 SQIVND (reference sequence). This CDR3 region has 13 residues. The chain's CDR3 is CASSSSGNGEQYF. CDR3 in DNA: TGTGCCAGTAGTAGCTCCGGGAACGGGGAGCAGTACTTC.

This clone was picked up a small number of times. The CDR3 sequence: CASTQREGLFNEQFF. CDR3 nucleotide sequence: TGCGCCAGCACGCAGCGGGAGGGCCTCTTTAATGAGCAGTTCTTC. This chain joins TRBV4-1 and TRBJ2-1; TRBD2 aligns across 10 bases. CDR1 is MGHRA and CDR2 is YSYEKL in the germline V gene. The CDR3 consists of 15 residues. The junction had 10 bases not matched to a gene; V was cut back by 7 bases and J by 7 bases.

A remark on this clone: The junction departs from the called germline gene at one end, perhaps through a read error. The gene calls are TRBV28 and TRBJ2-7; tentative D call: TRBD1 (7 bases). Germline CDR1 MDHEN, CDR2 SYDVKM. The CDR3 loop spans 12 amino acids. DNA for the CDR3: TGTGCCAGCAACCGGGGGACAGAGAAAGTTAAGTTC. It codes for CASNRGTEKVKF. Filled out from reference TRBV28 and TRBJ2-7, the complete variable domain reads DVKVTQSSRYLVKRTGEKVFLECVQDMDHENMFWYRQDPGLGLRLIYFSYDVKMKEKGDIPEGYSVSREKKERFSLILESASTNQTSMYLCASNRGTEKVKFGPGTRLTVT.

This chain connects TRBV10-3 to TRBJ1-1, with 8 bases identical to TRBD1. This CDR3 is built from 15 residues. The J segment lost 1 base and the V segment lost 8 bases, leaving 9 bases of the junction unmatched. CDR1 and CDR2 from the germline V gene are ENHRY and SYGVKD. The CDR3 nucleotides read TGTGCCATCGCCCCCGTCGGGACAGGGAACACTGAAGCTTTCTTT. Its translation is CAIAPVGTGNTEAFF.

The chain couples TRBV19 to TRBJ2-2; 10 bases fit TRBD1. Germline trimming cut 10 bases from V and 7 bases from J; bases unmatched to any gene: 9. This CDR3 comprises 14 residues. Germline CDR1 LNHDA, CDR2 SQIVND (reference sequence). CDR3 in amino acids: CATADRGFDGELFF. CDR3 coding DNA: TGTGCCACCGCGGACAGGGGGTTTGACGGGGAGCTGTTTTTT. The full variable domain, completed using reference TRBV19 and TRBJ2-2, is DGGITQSPKYLFRKEGQNVTLSCEQNLNHDAMYWYRQDPGQGLRLIYYSQIVNDFQKGDIAEGYSVSREKKESFPLTVTSAQKNPTAFYLCATADRGFDGELFFGEGSRLTVL.

This clone came up a few times. The rearrangement joins TRBV6-6 to TRBJ2-3; 7 positions agree with TRBD1. With V trimmed by 2 bases and J by 2 bases, 4 bases remained unmatched. This CDR3 has 15 residues. Germline CDR1 reads MNHNY; CDR2 reads SVGAGI (reference sequence). CDR3 amino acids: CASSYRDRHTDTQYF. The CDR3 coding sequence is TGTGCCAGCAGTTACCGGGACAGACACACAGATACGCAGTATTTT.